One TCR beta chain is described in this entry. Generated by immunoSEQ multiplex PCR, the TCRdb table keeps only in-frame clones and is missing some. The table has some 190,000 clones, about 91% seen once. This sample was taken from a study of control samples from healthy donors and cancer patients. V shed 3 bases and J shed 2 bases, with 8 bases lying between them. There are 14 residues in the CDR3. Germline CDR1 and CDR2: LNHDA and SQIVND (reference sequence). This clonotype was obtained from a man aged 30 to 45 in good health. This chain links TRBV19 with TRBJ1-5, with D hard to call. Sequences were obtained from blood. The DNA for the CDR3 is TGTGCCAGTAGTATTGGATCGGGCAATCAGCCCCAGCATTTT. Its translation is CASSIGSGNQPQHF.